This record covers a single TCR beta chain. MiXCR, run by TCRdb on the RT-PCR reads, gives a single entry per CDR3 protein. Here the sample spans roughly 880,000 distinct CDR3 sequences, around 17% being singletons. The length of the CDR3 is 15 residues. The V end was cut by 5 bases, the J end by 5 bases, with 21 bases between. Per the germline V gene, CDR1 is DFQATT and CDR2 is SNEGSKA (reference sequence). These data are taken from a study of patients and donors after allogeneic stem cell transplantation. J is TRBJ2-5 and V is TRBV20-1; D could derive from TRBD1 or TRBD2 (5 bases each). The origin of this receptor is a human donor who was either an allogeneic HSCT recipient or a stem cell or donor lymphocyte infusion donor (not recorded which). It is not recorded whose cells these are; they may come from a transplant donor. Input material: blood, either unsorted or a sorted T cell fraction (not recorded which). The CDR3 bases are TGCAGTGCTCGACCCCCGGGACCACTCATGGAGACCCAGTACTTC. Protein product: CSARPPGPLMETQYF.